This T cell receptor beta chain was sequenced in a study of cytomegalovirus exposure and HLA in healthy donors. Study details: It was reported in a later analysis that the same platform had been used for the 120 validation repertoires as for the roughly 670 first-cohort repertoires. Overall study results and limits: There were some public TCRs occurring in many donors, but most TCR sequences were rare. The listing of approximately 160 TCR beta chains classed them as cytomegalovirus-associated.

The 120-subject validation cohort, separate from the roughly 700-subject first cohort, included the donors. Repertoires were generated with immunoSEQ multiplex PCR, while TCRdb's copy carries only in-frame clones and drops some. The sample records tens of thousands of clones, 70% to 90% being singletons. About this clone itself: Its antigen is as yet unknown.

There are 14 residues in the CDR3. CDR1 is KGHSH and CDR2 is LQKENI in the germline V gene. Trimming shortened V by 4 bases and J by 3 bases, and 11 bases separated the two germline ends. J is TRBJ2-3 and V is TRBV18; TRBD1 might be the D (6 bases). What was sequenced was PBMCs. This TCR was recovered from a woman younger than 35 in good health and CMV-seropositive. CDR3 sequence reads: CASSRLRGTDTQYF. CDR3 nucleotides: TGTGCCAGCTCACGTCTCAGGGGAACAGATACGCAGTATTTT.